This T cell receptor (beta chain) was found in a study of CD8 T cells in Susac syndrome. Reverse transcription of about 0.45 to 1 ug RNA was performed with random hexamers. Each CDR3 protein gets one entry after TCRdb re-called the immunoSEQ multiplex PCR reads with MiXCR. Among approximately 190,000 distinct CDR3 sequences listed, under 97% were seen once. The V gene end was trimmed by 4 bases and the J gene end by 1 base; junction bases not matched to a gene: 4. Per the germline V gene, CDR1 is SGHNT and CDR2 is YYREEE (reference sequence). The CDR3 runs to 14 residues. The authors sequenced TCR beta from blood CD8+ and CD4+ T cells.

Sequences were obtained from CD4+ T cells from PBMCs. This chain links TRBV5-4 with TRBJ2-5; 7 nucleotides agree with TRBD1. This TCR was recovered from a human donor with Susac syndrome. CDR3 DNA sequence: TGTGCCAGCAGCCTACAGGGGACCCAAGAGACCCAGTACTTC. Translated, it gives CASSLQGTQETQYF.